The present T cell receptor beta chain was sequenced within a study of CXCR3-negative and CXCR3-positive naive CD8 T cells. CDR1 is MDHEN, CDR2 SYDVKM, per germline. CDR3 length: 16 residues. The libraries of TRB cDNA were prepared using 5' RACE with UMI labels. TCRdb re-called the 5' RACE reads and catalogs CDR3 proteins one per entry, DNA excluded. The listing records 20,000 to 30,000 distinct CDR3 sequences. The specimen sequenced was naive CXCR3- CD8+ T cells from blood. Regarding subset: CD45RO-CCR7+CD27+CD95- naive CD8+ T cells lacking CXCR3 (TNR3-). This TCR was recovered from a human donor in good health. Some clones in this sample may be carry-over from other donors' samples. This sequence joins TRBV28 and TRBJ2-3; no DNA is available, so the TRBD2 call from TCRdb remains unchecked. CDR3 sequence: CASSPGLAGGADTQYF.